The 24 T cell receptor beta chains reported below all come from one sample, sequenced in a study of blood T cell repertoires in COVID-19. Here immunoSEQ multiplex PCR was the method, and the copy in TCRdb shows in-frame clones only, minus some. The sample carries around 80,000 clones, about 80% recorded once. Specimen: peripheral blood. These TCRs come from a man older than 75 with acute or convalescent COVID-19.

The rearrangement joins TRBV5-1 to TRBJ2-1; weak D call: TRBD1 (6 bases). The length of the CDR3 is 15 residues. Trimming cost V 0 bases and J 5 bases, with 12 bases left between them. Germline values: CDR1 SGHRS, CDR2 YFSETQ. The CDR3 coding sequence is TGCGCCAGCAGCTTGGGACAGGCCCCCCACAATGAGCAGTTCTTC. Amino acid sequence: CASSLGQAPHNEQFF.

This chain connects TRBV6-4 to TRBJ2-6; no clear D gene. With 4 bases removed from V and 0 bases from J, the gap between germline ends came to 4 bases. The CDR3 is made up of 14 amino acids. Per germline, CDR1 MRHNA and CDR2 SNTAGT. The CDR3 region has the DNA TGTGCCAGCAGTGGGAGCTCTGGGGCCAACGTCCTGACTTTC. Protein product: CASSGSSGANVLTF.

The chain joins TRBV3-1 (or the pseudogene TRBV3-2) to TRBJ2-3, with TRBD2 matching 7 bases. The germline gives CDR1 LGHDT, CDR2 YNNKEL (reference sequence). The CDR3 has 17 residues. V dropped 0 bases and J dropped 1; count of bases not matched to a gene: 7. CDR3 amino acids: CASSQDLRGGGTDTQYF. CDR3 sequence (DNA): TGTGCCAGCAGCCAAGATCTTCGCGGGGGAGGCACAGATACGCAGTATTTT.

This clone showed up just a few times. This sequence joins TRBV19 and TRBJ1-2; TRBD1 matches at 10 bases. CDR3 length: 13 residues. Germline assignment: CDR1 LNHDA and CDR2 SQIVND (reference sequence). After removal of 5 bases from V and 7 bases from J, the junction contained 4 bases not matched to a gene. DNA for the CDR3: TGTGCCAGTAGTGATCGACAGGGGGCTGGCTACACCTTC. Translating it yields CASSDRQGAGYTF. Complete variable domain (other parts from reference TRBV19 and TRBJ1-2): DGGITQSPKYLFRKEGQNVTLSCEQNLNHDAMYWYRQDPGQGLRLIYYSQIVNDFQKGDIAEGYSVSREKKESFPLTVTSAQKNPTAFYLCASSDRQGAGYTFGSGTRLTVV.

The chain is built from TRBV7-3 and TRBJ2-5, with TRBD2 matching over 9 bases. J lost 2 bases, V lost 3 bases, and 1 base had no gene match. CDR1 and CDR2 from the germline V gene are SGHTA and FQGTGA. This CDR3 contains 14 residues. In nucleotides, the CDR3 is TGTGCCAGCAGCTTTAGCGGGGGTCAAGAGACCCAGTACTTC. Translation: CASSFSGGQETQYF.

The V and J genes are TRBV18 and TRBJ1-1; D not resolved. Looked up from germline, CDR1 is KGHSH and CDR2 is LQKENI. The ends were cut back, 6 bases at V and 4 bases at J, with 9 bases in the middle. CDR3 size: 12 residues. CDR3 in amino acids: CASSTKSTEAFF. In nucleotides, the CDR3 is TGTGCCAGCTCGACAAAGAGCACTGAAGCTTTCTTT.

The chain has TRBV27 and TRBJ2-6, with 10 bases identical to TRBD1. The germline CDR1 and CDR2 sequences are MNHEY and SMNVEV (reference sequence). The V segment lost 6 bases and the J segment 0 bases; nucleotides outside the gene matches: 5. This CDR3 has 17 residues. DNA for the CDR3: TGTGCCAGCAGGCGGGACAGGGGTTCCTCTGGGGCCAACGTCCTGACTTTC. Amino acid sequence: CASRRDRGSSGANVLTF.

The rearrangement uses TRBV7-3 and TRBJ2-1, with unresolved D. V lost 6 bases, J lost 2 bases, and 5 bases lay in between. CDR3 length: 12 residues. Per the germline V gene, CDR1 is SGHTA and CDR2 is FQGTGA. The CDR3 here is CASSDTYNEQFF. CDR3 bases: TGTGCCAGCAGTGACACCTACAATGAGCAGTTCTTC. Complete variable domain (other parts from reference TRBV7-3 and TRBJ2-1): GAGVSQTPSNKVTEKGKYVELRCDPISGHTALYWYRQSLGQGPEFLIYFQGTGAADDSGLPNDRFFAVRPEGSVSTLKIQRTERGDSAVYLCASSDTYNEQFFGPGTRLTVL.

This clone came up once. The V and J genes are TRBV4-2 and TRBJ1-4; weak D call: TRBD1 (6 bases). The germline CDR1 and CDR2 sequences are LGHNA and YNFKEQ. CDR3 size: 14 residues. V lost 2 bases, J lost 7 bases, and 11 bases lay in between. The CDR3, as DNA: TGTGCCAGCAGCCAAATACAGGGTTTTGAAAAACTGTTTTTT. This codes for CASSQIQGFEKLFF.

The V call is TRBV25-1, the J call TRBJ2-7, with 9 positions matching TRBD1. The V gene end was trimmed by 3 bases and the J gene end by 3 bases; junction bases not matched to a gene: 12. CDR1 and CDR2 from the germline V gene are MGHDK and SYGVNS. This CDR3 is 17 amino acids long. The CDR3 DNA sequence: TGTGCCAGCAGTGACCCCCCCACCGGGACAGGGAGCTACGAGCAGTACTTC. This gives the protein CASSDPPTGTGSYEQYF.

The chain uses TRBV29-1 and TRBJ1-3, with TRBD1 matching over 8 bases. Germline V gene sequence: CDR1 SQVTM, CDR2 ANQGSEA. V trimming: 7 bases; J trimming: 1 base; junction bases outside the gene matches: 9. CDR3 size: 15 residues. The CDR3 loop reads CSAAFGQGSGNTIYF. The CDR3, as DNA: TGCAGCGCCGCATTCGGACAGGGATCTGGAAACACCATATATTTT.

CDR3 protein: CASRPTGVRNTEAFF. The DNA of the CDR3 is TGTGCCAGCAGGCCTACAGGGGTAAGGAACACTGAAGCTTTCTTT. The chain employs TRBV6-6 and TRBJ1-1; 7 bases agree with TRBD1. CDR3 length: 15 amino acids. V shed 6 bases and J 1 base; nucleotides not matched to a gene: 8. Germline CDR1 MNHNY, CDR2 SVGAGI (reference sequence).

This chain joins TRBV5-1 and TRBJ2-5, with D tentatively TRBD2 (5 bases). Germline values: CDR1 SGHRS, CDR2 YFSETQ. Trimming removed 2 bases at V and 5 bases at J, with 16 bases between. The CDR3 contains 15 residues. The CDR3 here is CASSLQRQEGETQYF. DNA for the CDR3: TGCGCCAGCAGCTTACAACGACAAGAGGGTGAGACCCAGTACTTC.

This clone was observed once. CDR3 nucleotide sequence: TGTGCCAGCAGCCCTACCTCCGCTAGCACAGATACGCAGTATTTT. Its protein product is CASSPTSASTDTQYF. The gene calls are TRBV7-9 and TRBJ2-3; no clear D gene. Germline-derived CDR1 and CDR2 are SEHNR and FQNEAQ (reference sequence). V was trimmed by 5 bases and J by 0 bases, leaving 12 bases between them. This CDR3 has 15 residues.

The chain has TRBV2 and TRBJ2-3; possible D gene TRBD2, 7 bases. V shed 4 bases and J shed 3 bases, with 14 bases lying between them. The CDR3 loop spans 15 amino acids. Germline CDR1 SNHLY, CDR2 FYNNEI. The CDR3 coding sequence is TGTGCCAGCAGTGGGGGGGGCGTGAGAACAGATACGCAGTATTTT. Translating gives CASSGGGVRTDTQYF.

This clone was found once. Here the CDR3 DNA reads TGTGCCAGCAGCTTGGGTCTAGCGGGGGGGCGTTATGAGCAGTTCTTC. Translating it yields CASSLGLAGGRYEQFF. The chain carries TRBV7-6 and TRBJ2-1, with 12 nucleotides matching TRBD2. The CDR3 is made up of 16 amino acids. Germline V gene lookup returns CDR1 SGHVS and CDR2 FNYEAQ. V shed 3 bases and J 8 bases; nucleotides not matched to a gene: 8.

The J gene is TRBJ2-7, the V gene TRBV6-1; a possible D gene is TRBD1 (7 bases). CDR1 and CDR2 (germline): MNHNS, SASEGT. Deletions cut 1 base from V and 3 bases from J, with 16 bases between. The CDR3 has 16 amino acids. Here the CDR3 reads CASSEGRDRDFYEQYF. CDR3 DNA sequence: TGTGCCAGCAGTGAAGGACGAGACAGGGACTTCTACGAGCAGTACTTC.

As DNA, the CDR3 is TGTGCCAGCCGCGCGGACTCGACAGGCGCCTATGAAGCTTTCTTT. Its translation is CASRADSTGAYEAFF. V is TRBV18 and J is TRBJ1-1, with TRBD1 as a possible D gene (6 bases). With 8 bases removed from V and 7 bases from J, the gap between germline ends came to 23 bases. The CDR3 has 15 residues. From germline, CDR1 is KGHSH and CDR2 LQKENI.

This chain connects TRBV7-6 to TRBJ2-5; the match to TRBD2 covers 9 bases. V shed 5 bases and J 5 bases; nucleotides not matched to a gene: 15. Germline V gene lookup returns CDR1 SGHVS and CDR2 FNYEAQ. This CDR3 has 17 residues. CDR3 region: CASSPLGGGGALETQYF. As DNA, the CDR3 is TGTGCCAGCAGCCCCCTAGGAGGCGGGGGGGCTCTCGAGACCCAGTACTTC.

This sequence joins TRBV18 and TRBJ1-2, with D hard to call. Trimming cost V 0 bases and J 8 bases, with 7 bases left between them. The germline CDR1 and CDR2 sequences are KGHSH and LQKENI. The CDR3 totals 12 residues. The CDR3 loop is CASSPPIRGYTF. CDR3 nucleotides: TGTGCCAGCTCACCACCCATTCGGGGCTACACCTTC.

The V and J genes are TRBV7-2 and TRBJ1-5; the match to TRBD1 covers 7 bases. V lost 5 bases, J lost 4 bases, and 2 bases stayed unmatched. This CDR3 contains 13 residues. Looked up from germline, CDR1 is SGHTA and CDR2 is FQGNSA. The CDR3 region has the DNA TGTGCCAGCAGCCCACAGGGGAATCAGCCCCAGCATTTT. Amino acid sequence: CASSPQGNQPQHF. Filled out from reference TRBV7-2 and TRBJ1-5, the complete variable domain reads GAGVSQSPSNKVTEKGKDVELRCDPISGHTALYWYRQSLGQGLEFLIYFQGNSAPDKSGLPSDRFSAERTGGSVSTLTIQRTQQEDSAVYLCASSPQGNQPQHFGDGTRLSIL.

The chain recombines TRBV5-4 with TRBJ2-3; D gene unclear. The CDR3 is 14 residues long. V lost 5 bases to trimming and J lost 1 base, with 11 bases between them. Germline CDR1 reads SGHNT; CDR2 reads YYREEE (reference sequence). The CDR3 is CASRVTEGTDTQYF. The CDR3 nucleotides are TGTGCCAGCAGGGTTACTGAGGGCACAGATACGCAGTATTTT.

The CDR3 loop is CASSRFRDTEAFF. The CDR3 bases are TGTGCCAGCAGCAGATTTCGCGACACTGAAGCTTTCTTT. This chain links TRBV11-1 with TRBJ1-1, with D unclear. Germline-derived CDR1 and CDR2 are SGHAT and FQDESV (reference sequence). Trimming removed 5 bases at V and 3 bases at J, with 10 bases between. The CDR3 sequence is 13 residues long.

The genes are TRBV5-6 and TRBJ2-1, with 12 bases aligning to TRBD2. V shed 2 bases and J 12 bases; nucleotides not matched to a gene: 6. This CDR3 comprises 14 residues. Germline V lookup: CDR1 SGHDT, CDR2 YYEEEE. The CDR3 DNA reads TGTGCCAGCAGCTTCGCTAGCGGGGGGGCCGGGCAGTTCTTC. Amino acids: CASSFASGGAGQFF.